This is a list of T cell receptor beta chains from one sample in a study of blood T cell repertoires in COVID-19. Using immunoSEQ multiplex PCR, the repertoire was profiled, and TCRdb retains in-frame clones only, with some absent. The table has 150,000 to 200,000 clones, approximately 84% seen once. The sequenced sample was peripheral blood. These receptors were taken from a human donor with acute or convalescent COVID-19. The donor label of this sample is uncertain. Both conserved end residues are part of each CDR3. The D gene is left open where the match is weak. Only part of the rows carry a size: once, few, many, or a class if the clone is expanded.

v_call,d_call,clone_size,j_call,cdr3_aa,cdr3_nt
TRBV28,TRBD1,few,TRBJ1-5,CASSLAQGLTDQPQHF,TGTGCCAGCAGTCTCGCACAGGGGTTAACCGATCAGCCCCAGCATTTT
TRBV5-6,NA,NA,TRBJ1-5,CASSLGTGNQPQHF,TGTGCCAGCAGCTTGGGCACAGGCAATCAGCCCCAGCATTTT
TRBV3-1/TRBV3-2,NA,NA,TRBJ1-3,CASSQSREYSGNTIYF,TGTGCCAGCAGCCAGTCCCGGGAATACTCTGGAAACACCATATATTTT
TRBV11-2,NA,NA,TRBJ2-2,CASSWGRGGELFF,TGTGCCAGCAGCTGGGGGCGAGGCGGGGAGCTGTTTTTT
TRBV3-1/TRBV3-2,TRBD2,NA,TRBJ2-1,CASSPLQTSGHNEQFF,TGTGCCAGCAGCCCCCTCCAGACTAGCGGACACAATGAGCAGTTCTTC
TRBV6-5,TRBD1,NA,TRBJ1-1,CASTSWDRGRDEAFF,TGTGCCAGCACCTCCTGGGACAGGGGGCGTGATGAAGCTTTCTTT
TRBV5-1,TRBD1,once,TRBJ2-1,CASSSDRVGEQFF,TGCGCCAGCAGCAGCGACAGGGTGGGTGAGCAGTTCTTC
TRBV19,TRBD2,NA,TRBJ2-1,CASSGLAGPPQDNEQFF,TGTGCCAGTAGCGGACTAGCGGGTCCCCCGCAAGACAATGAGCAGTTCTTC
TRBV19,TRBD1,NA,TRBJ2-1,CASSSTGTYNEQFF,TGTGCCAGTAGCTCGACAGGGACCTACAATGAGCAGTTCTTC
TRBV6-5,TRBD1,NA,TRBJ1-2,CASSQRQGAVYGYTF,TGTGCCAGCAGCCAGCGACAGGGGGCCGTCTATGGCTACACCTTC
TRBV7-3,NA,NA,TRBJ2-3,CASSLPPFDTQYF,TGTGCCAGCAGCTTACCCCCTTTTGATACGCAGTATTTT
TRBV25-1,NA,NA,TRBJ2-7,CARQVYEQYF,TGTGCCAGACAGGTCTACGAGCAGTACTTC
TRBV30,NA,NA,TRBJ1-1,CAWTGGGSNTEAFF,TGTGCCTGGACTGGGGGGGGTTCCAACACTGAAGCTTTCTTT
TRBV9,TRBD1,NA,TRBJ1-2,CASSQLQGAGGYTF,TGTGCCAGCAGCCAACTCCAGGGGGCTGGTGGCTACACCTTC
TRBV5-1,TRBD1,NA,TRBJ1-2,CASSLDQGAAYGYTF,TGCGCCAGCAGCTTGGACCAGGGGGCAGCCTATGGCTACACCTTC
TRBV11-2,NA,NA,TRBJ1-4,CASSLDSYATNEKLFF,TGTGCCAGCAGCCTAGACAGTTATGCAACTAATGAAAAACTGTTTTTT
TRBV4-1,TRBD1,NA,TRBJ1-1,CASSQPTGGRDTEAFF,TGCGCCAGCAGCCAACCCACAGGGGGCAGGGACACTGAAGCTTTCTTT
TRBV5-1,NA,NA,TRBJ2-5,CASSVGETQYF,TGCGCCAGCAGCGTCGGAGAGACCCAGTACTTC
TRBV2,NA,NA,TRBJ2-5,CASSEQGLVETQYF,TGTGCCAGCAGTGAACAGGGTCTGGTAGAGACCCAGTACTTC
TRBV4-2,NA,NA,TRBJ2-3,CASSHSGLGQTTQYF,TGTGCCAGCAGCCATTCGGGCCTGGGGCAGACTACGCAGTATTTT
TRBV7-6,TRBD1,NA,TRBJ1-4,CALPLGQGWREKLFF,TGTGCCCTCCCACTCGGACAGGGTTGGAGAGAAAAACTGTTTTTT